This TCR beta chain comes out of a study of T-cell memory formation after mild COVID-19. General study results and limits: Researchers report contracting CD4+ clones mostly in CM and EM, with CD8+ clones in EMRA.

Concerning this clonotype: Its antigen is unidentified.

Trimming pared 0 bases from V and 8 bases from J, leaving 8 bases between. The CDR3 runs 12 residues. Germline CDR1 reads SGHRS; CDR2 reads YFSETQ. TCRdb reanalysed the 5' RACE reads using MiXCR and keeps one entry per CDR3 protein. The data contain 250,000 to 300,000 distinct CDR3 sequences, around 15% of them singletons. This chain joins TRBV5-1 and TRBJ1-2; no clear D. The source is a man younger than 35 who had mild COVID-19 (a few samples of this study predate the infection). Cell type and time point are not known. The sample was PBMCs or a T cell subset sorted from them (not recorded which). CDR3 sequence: CASSLGGQGYTF. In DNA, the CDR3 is TGCGCCAGCAGCTTGGGGGGTCAAGGCTACACCTTC.